The text below deals with one T cell receptor beta chain. Its antigen remains unknown. The PCR made use of 60 Vbeta and 13 Jbeta primers. Generated by immunoSEQ multiplex PCR, the TCRdb table keeps only in-frame clones and is missing some. This sample has about 180,000 clones, with about four fifths found just once. The V and J ends lost 0 bases and 9 bases, in that order; junction bases with no gene match: 8. The CDR3 has 15 residues. Germline CDR1 reads SGHTA; CDR2 reads FQGTGA. The data were taken from a study of cytomegalovirus exposure and HLA in healthy donors. General study results and limits: Most TCR beta V segments were productive about 90% or about 30% of the time in an earlier analysis. Altogether, 150 or so TCR beta chains were recorded as cytomegalovirus-associated. On later analysis, the bulk of CMV-associated TCR beta chains appeared to be HLA-restricted.

This clonotype was sampled from a woman between 25 and 40 years old in good health and CMV-seronegative. V and J are TRBV7-3 and TRBJ2-1, with 7 positions matching TRBD2. Sequenced input: PBMCs. The chain's CDR3 is CASSLTGGTLIEQFF. DNA of the CDR3: TGTGCCAGCAGCTTAACCGGGGGGACCCTCATTGAGCAGTTCTTC.